These T cell receptor beta chains were read from a single sample in a study of molecular identifiers for immune sequencing clone quantification. MiXCR, applied by TCRdb to the PCR reads, yields one record per CDR3 protein. The data show around 460,000 distinct CDR3 sequences, with about 26% seen just once and around 0.78% held by the top ten. The sample consisted of naive CD8+ T cells from blood, with Jurkat cell RNA spiked in. These receptors originate from a human donor in good health. Some libraries in this study had Jurkat cell RNA spiked in. Both conserved end residues are part of each CDR3. The order of the fields is V gene, D gene, J gene, clone size, CDR3 protein, CDR3 DNA. The D gene is left open where the match is weak. Clone size is stated in some rows and not others, as once, few, many or a class when expanded.

TRBV4-1,NA,TRBJ1-4,NA,CASSQGIQGTNKKLFF,TGCGCCAGCAGCCAAGGTATACAGGGCACTAATAAAAAACTGTTTTTT
TRBV15,TRBD1,TRBJ2-7,many,CATSTRTGAYEQYF,TGTGCCACCAGCACAAGGACAGGGGCCTACGAGCAGTACTTC
TRBV6-2/TRBV6-3,TRBD1,TRBJ1-1,NA,CASSLDRAYTEAFF,TGTGCCAGCAGTTTGGACAGGGCCTACACTGAAGCTTTCTTT
TRBV20-1,TRBD1,TRBJ1-5,few,CSALTGIHSNQPQHF,TGCAGTGCCTTGACAGGGATACATAGCAATCAGCCCCAGCATTTT
TRBV13,NA,TRBJ1-1,NA,CASSLGSLETMNTEAFF,TGTGCCAGCAGCTTAGGCTCCCTCGAAACCATGAACACTGAAGCTTTCTTT
TRBV4-3,NA,TRBJ2-7,many,CASSPQGSPEYEQYF,TGCGCCAGCAGCCCGCAGGGTTCTCCCGAATACGAGCAGTACTTC
TRBV6-2/TRBV6-3,NA,TRBJ1-5,few,CASSPRGRNQPQHF,TGTGCCAGCAGTCCCAGAGGACGCAATCAGCCCCAGCATTTT
TRBV4-2,NA,TRBJ2-5,NA,CASSQGQFQETQYF,TGTGCCAGCAGCCAAGGACAGTTCCAAGAGACCCAGTACTTC
TRBV4-3,NA,TRBJ1-2,many,CASSQDRSSGYTF,TGCGCCAGCAGCCAAGACAGGTCGAGCGGCTACACCTTC
TRBV30,NA,TRBJ1-1,many,CAWSRHMNTEAFF,TGTGCCTGGAGTCGACACATGAACACTGAAGCTTTCTTT
TRBV4-2,NA,TRBJ2-7,NA,CASSQGLIYERYF,TGTGCCAGCAGCCAAGGTCTTATTTACGAGCGGTACTTC
TRBV7-6,NA,TRBJ2-6,many,CASSSGQGANVLTF,TGTGCCAGCAGCTCCGGCCAGGGGGCCAACGTCCTGACTTTC
TRBV6-5,TRBD2,TRBJ2-1,few,CASSYGSGGVFEQFF,TGTGCCAGCAGTTACGGTAGCGGGGGGGTATTTGAGCAGTTCTTC
TRBV5-1,NA,TRBJ2-7,NA,CASSPASTGTYEQYF,TGCGCCAGCAGCCCCGCTTCGACAGGTACCTACGAGCAGTACTTC
TRBV29-1,NA,TRBJ2-3,many,CSVAPGELSTDTQYF,TGCAGCGTTGCCCCGGGGGAGCTTAGCACAGATACGCAGTATTTT
TRBV4-3,NA,TRBJ2-7,NA,CASSQGEDLGYEQYF,TGCGCCAGCAGCCAAGGAGAGGATTTGGGCTACGAGCAGTACTTC
TRBV25-1,NA,TRBJ1-2,NA,CASSHSGANGYTF,TGTGCCAGCAGTCACTCCGGGGCAAATGGCTACACCTTC
TRBV19,TRBD2,TRBJ2-7,NA,CASSSGGSEGQYF,TGTGCCAGTAGCAGCGGGGGGTCCGAGGGGCAGTACTTC
TRBV6-6,TRBD1,TRBJ1-2,NA,CASSYDTGGVSYGYTF,TGTGCCAGCAGTTACGATACAGGGGGCGTAAGCTATGGCTACACCTTC
TRBV7-6,TRBD1,TRBJ1-1,NA,CASSPGGLTDEAFF,TGTGCCAGCAGCCCAGGGGGTTTGACAGATGAAGCTTTCTTT
TRBV5-1,TRBD2,TRBJ2-3,few,CASSLYPLGTSGTDTQYF,TGCGCCAGCAGCTTGTACCCACTAGGGACTAGCGGCACAGATACGCAGTATTTT
TRBV7-9,NA,TRBJ2-5,NA,CASSSNTGVGQETQYF,TGTGCCAGCAGCTCTAACACGGGGGTGGGCCAAGAGACCCAGTACTTC